The clone carrying this T cell receptor beta chain was observed a few times. The target antigen is unknown. Each CDR3 protein gets one entry after TCRdb re-called the reads with MiXCR. This table holds under 850,000 distinct CDR3 sequences, 35% found once. These data are taken from a study of T cell repertoires in cytomegalovirus infection. Broader study findings: People with CMV and the relevant HLA were identified by cumulative public TCR beta family frequency.

The sample was PBMCs. The clonotype was recovered from a human donor in good health (CMV status not recorded). Some clones in this sample may be carry-over from other donors' samples.

The CDR3 spells CASSRAGGGTMAGELFF. The CDR3 nucleotides read TGTGCCAGCAGCCGTGCAGGGGGCGGGACCATGGCCGGGGAGCTGTTTTTT. V and J are TRBV11-3 and TRBJ2-2; 8 bases line up with TRBD1. Germline V gives CDR1 SGHNT, CDR2 YENEEA. The length of the CDR3 is 17 residues. V trimming: 5 bases; J trimming: 6 bases; junction bases outside the gene matches: 14.